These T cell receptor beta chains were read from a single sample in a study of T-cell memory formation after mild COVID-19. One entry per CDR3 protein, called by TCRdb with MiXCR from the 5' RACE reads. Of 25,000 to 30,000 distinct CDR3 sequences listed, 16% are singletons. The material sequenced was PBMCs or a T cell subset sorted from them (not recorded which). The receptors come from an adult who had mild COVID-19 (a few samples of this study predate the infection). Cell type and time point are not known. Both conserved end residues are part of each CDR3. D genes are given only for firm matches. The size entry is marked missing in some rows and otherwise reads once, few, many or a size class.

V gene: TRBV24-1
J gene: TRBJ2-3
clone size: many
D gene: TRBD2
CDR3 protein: CATSDLTSGPTDTQYF
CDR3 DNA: TGTGCCACCAGTGATTTGACTAGCGGACCCACAGATACGCAGTATTTT

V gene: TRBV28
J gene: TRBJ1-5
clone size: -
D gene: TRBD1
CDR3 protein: CASNLQGANQPQHF
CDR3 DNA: TGTGCCAGCAACTTACAGGGGGCGAATCAGCCCCAGCATTTT

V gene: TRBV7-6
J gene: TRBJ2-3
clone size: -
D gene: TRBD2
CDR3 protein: CASSLFGGAGTDTQYF
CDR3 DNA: TGTGCCAGCAGCTTGTTCGGGGGGGCCGGCACAGATACGCAGTATTTT

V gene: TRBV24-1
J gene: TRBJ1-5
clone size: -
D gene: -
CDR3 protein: CATSDSLGALHF
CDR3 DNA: TGTGCCACCAGTGATTCCTTGGGAGCCCTTCATTTT

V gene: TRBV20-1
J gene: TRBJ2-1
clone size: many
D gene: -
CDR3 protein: CSASRGSSYNEQFF
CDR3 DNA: TGCAGTGCTTCCCGGGGTAGCTCCTACAATGAGCAGTTCTTC

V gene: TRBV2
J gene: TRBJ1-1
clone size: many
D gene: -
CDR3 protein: CASSEALRAEAFF
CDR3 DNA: TGTGCCAGCAGTGAAGCGCTTCGGGCTGAAGCTTTCTTT

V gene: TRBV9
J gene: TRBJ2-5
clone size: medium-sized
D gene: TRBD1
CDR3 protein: CASSKTGAGETQYF
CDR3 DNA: TGTGCCAGCAGCAAGACAGGGGCGGGAGAGACCCAGTACTTC

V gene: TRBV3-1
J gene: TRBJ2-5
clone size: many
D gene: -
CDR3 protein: CASSQAILKETQYF
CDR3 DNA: TGTGCCAGCAGCCAAGCCATTTTAAAAGAGACCCAGTACTTC

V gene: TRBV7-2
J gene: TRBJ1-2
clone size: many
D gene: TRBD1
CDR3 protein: CASSLQGAEGYTF
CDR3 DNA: TGTGCCAGCAGCTTACAGGGGGCGGAGGGCTACACCTTC

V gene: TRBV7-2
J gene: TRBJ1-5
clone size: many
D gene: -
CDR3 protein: CASSLDSVQPQHF
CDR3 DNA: TGTGCCAGCAGCTTAGATAGCGTTCAGCCCCAGCATTTT

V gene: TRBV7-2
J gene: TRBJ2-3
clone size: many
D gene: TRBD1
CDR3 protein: CASSSDRGRPDTQYF
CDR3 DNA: TGTGCCAGCAGTTCCGACAGGGGGCGCCCAGATACGCAGTATTTT

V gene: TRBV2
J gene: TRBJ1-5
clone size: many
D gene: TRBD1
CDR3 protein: CASRDTGVGQPQHF
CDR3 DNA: TGTGCCAGCAGAGATACAGGGGTAGGTCAGCCCCAGCATTTT

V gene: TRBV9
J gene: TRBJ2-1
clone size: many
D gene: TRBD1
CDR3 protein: CASSVARGPPYNEQFF
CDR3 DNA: TGTGCCAGCAGCGTAGCTAGGGGGCCTCCCTACAATGAGCAGTTCTTC

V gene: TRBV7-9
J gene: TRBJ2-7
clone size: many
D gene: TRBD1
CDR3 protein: CASSLPGQASYEQYF
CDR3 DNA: TGTGCCAGCAGCTTACCCGGACAGGCAAGCTACGAGCAGTACTTC

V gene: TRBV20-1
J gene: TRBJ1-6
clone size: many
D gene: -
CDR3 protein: CSARGLRKGTLAPNSPLHF
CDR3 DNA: TGCAGTGCTAGGGGTTTAAGGAAGGGCACTCTCGCGCCTAATTCACCCCTCCACTTT

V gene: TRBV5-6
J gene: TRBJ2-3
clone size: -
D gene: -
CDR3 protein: CASSLWAGDTDTQYF
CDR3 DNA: TGTGCCAGCAGCTTGTGGGCAGGGGATACAGATACGCAGTATTTT

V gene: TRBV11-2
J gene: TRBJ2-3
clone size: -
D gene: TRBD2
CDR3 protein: CASSSPGLAAKKYTDTQYF
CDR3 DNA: TGTGCCAGCAGCTCACCCGGGCTAGCGGCTAAAAAGTACACAGATACGCAGTATTTT

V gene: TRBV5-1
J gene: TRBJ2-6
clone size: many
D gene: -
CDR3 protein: CASSLSGSGANVLTF
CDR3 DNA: TGCGCCAGCAGCTTATCGGGGAGTGGGGCCAACGTCCTGACTTTC

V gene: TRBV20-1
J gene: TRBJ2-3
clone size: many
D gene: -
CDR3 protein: CSASPLTGLTDTQYF
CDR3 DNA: TGCAGTGCTAGCCCCTTAACAGGGTTAACAGATACGCAGTATTTT

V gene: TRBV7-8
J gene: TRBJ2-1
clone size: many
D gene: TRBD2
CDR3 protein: CASILSGRSYNEQFF
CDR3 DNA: TGTGCCAGCATCCTTAGCGGGCGTTCCTACAATGAGCAGTTCTTC

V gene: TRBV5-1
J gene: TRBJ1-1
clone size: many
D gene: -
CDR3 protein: CASSLAALDFRRGIEAFF
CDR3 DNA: TGCGCCAGCAGCTTGGCGGCTTTAGATTTTCGAAGGGGGATTGAAGCTTTCTTT

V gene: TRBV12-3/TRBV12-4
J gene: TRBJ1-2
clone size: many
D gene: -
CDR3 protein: CASSLSGVGIYGYTF
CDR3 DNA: TGTGCCAGCAGCCTCTCCGGGGTCGGTATCTATGGCTACACCTTC

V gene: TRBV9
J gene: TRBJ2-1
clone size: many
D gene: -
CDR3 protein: CASSVHGGYNEQFF
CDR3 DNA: TGTGCCAGCAGCGTACACGGGGGTTACAATGAGCAGTTCTTC

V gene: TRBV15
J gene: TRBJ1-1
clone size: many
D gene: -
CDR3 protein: CATSRGRGGQNTEAFF
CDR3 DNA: TGTGCCACCAGCAGAGGCCGCGGGGGACAGAACACTGAAGCTTTCTTT

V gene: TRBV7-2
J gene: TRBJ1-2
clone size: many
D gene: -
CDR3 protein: CASSSQGDSNYGYTF
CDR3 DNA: TGTGCCAGCAGCTCACAGGGAGATTCTAACTATGGCTACACCTTC

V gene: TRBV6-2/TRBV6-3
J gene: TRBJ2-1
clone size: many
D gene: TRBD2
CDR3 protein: CASSPKLGLAGYNEQFF
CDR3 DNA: TGTGCCAGCAGTCCGAAACTAGGACTAGCGGGGTACAATGAGCAGTTCTTC

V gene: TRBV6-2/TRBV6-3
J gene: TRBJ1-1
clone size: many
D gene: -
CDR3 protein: CASTQENTEAFF
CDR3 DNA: TGTGCCAGCACCCAAGAGAACACTGAAGCTTTCTTT

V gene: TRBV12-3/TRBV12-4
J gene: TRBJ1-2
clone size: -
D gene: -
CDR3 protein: CASSSSWGPGGGYTF
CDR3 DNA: TGTGCCAGCAGTTCCTCCTGGGGCCCAGGTGGTGGCTACACCTTC

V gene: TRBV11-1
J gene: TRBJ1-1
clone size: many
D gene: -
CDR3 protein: CASSRVGYTEAFF
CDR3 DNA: TGTGCCAGCAGCCGAGTGGGGTACACTGAAGCTTTCTTT

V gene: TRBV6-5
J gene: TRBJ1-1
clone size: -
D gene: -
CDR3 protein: CASSSIVLVTGVNTEAFF
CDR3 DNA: TGTGCCAGCAGTTCCATTGTCCTCGTGACAGGCGTGAACACTGAAGCTTTCTTT

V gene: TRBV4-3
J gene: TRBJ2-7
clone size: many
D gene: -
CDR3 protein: CASSYGTSSYEQYF
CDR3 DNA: TGCGCCAGCAGCTATGGGACCTCCTCCTACGAGCAGTACTTC

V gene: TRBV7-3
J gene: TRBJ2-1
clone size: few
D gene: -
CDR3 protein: CASSTPGDEQFF
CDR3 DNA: TGTGCCAGCAGCACCCCAGGTGATGAGCAGTTCTTC

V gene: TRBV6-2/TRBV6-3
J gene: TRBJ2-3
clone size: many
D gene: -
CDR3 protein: CASSVTVVDTQYF
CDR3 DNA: TGTGCCAGCAGTGTGACTGTTGTCGATACGCAGTATTTT

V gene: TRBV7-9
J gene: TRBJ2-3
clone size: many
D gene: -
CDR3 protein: CASSPYTDTQYF
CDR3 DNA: TGTGCCAGCAGCCCGTACACAGATACGCAGTATTTT

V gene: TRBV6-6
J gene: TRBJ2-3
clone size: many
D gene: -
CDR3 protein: CASSPPWDSTDTQYF
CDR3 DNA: TGTGCCAGCAGCCCTCCGTGGGACTCCACAGATACGCAGTATTTT

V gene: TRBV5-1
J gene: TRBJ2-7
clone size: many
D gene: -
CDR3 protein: CASSSGLGRGSYEQYF
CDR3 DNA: TGCGCCAGCAGCTCTGGGTTGGGGAGAGGGTCCTACGAGCAGTACTTC

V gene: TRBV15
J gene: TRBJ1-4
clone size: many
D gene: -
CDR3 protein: CATSSKATNEKLFF
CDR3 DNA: TGTGCCACCAGCAGCAAAGCAACTAATGAAAAACTGTTTTTT

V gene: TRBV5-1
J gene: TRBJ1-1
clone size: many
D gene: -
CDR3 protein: CASSLQEAPDTEAFF
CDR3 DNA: TGCGCCAGCAGCCTGCAGGAGGCCCCAGACACTGAAGCTTTCTTT

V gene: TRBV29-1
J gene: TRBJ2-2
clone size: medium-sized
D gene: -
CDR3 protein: CSVESDTGELFF
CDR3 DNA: TGCAGCGTAGAAAGTGACACCGGGGAGCTGTTTTTT

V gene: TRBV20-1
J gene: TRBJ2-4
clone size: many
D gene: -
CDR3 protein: CSAYRTGGTKNIQYF
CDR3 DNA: TGCAGTGCATACCGTACTGGAGGTACCAAAAACATTCAGTACTTC

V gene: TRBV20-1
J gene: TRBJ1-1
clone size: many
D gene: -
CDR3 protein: CSARAGGVARTEAFF
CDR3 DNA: TGCAGTGCTAGAGCAGGTGGGGTTGCTAGGACTGAAGCTTTCTTT

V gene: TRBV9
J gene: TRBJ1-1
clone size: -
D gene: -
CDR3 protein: CASSAGGQMNTEAFF
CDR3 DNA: TGTGCCAGCAGCGCCGGGGGACAAATGAACACTGAAGCTTTCTTT

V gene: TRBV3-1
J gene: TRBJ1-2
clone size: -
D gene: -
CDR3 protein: CASSQDLGPGYGYTF
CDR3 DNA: TGTGCCAGCAGCCAAGATTTGGGGCCGGGCTATGGCTACACCTTC

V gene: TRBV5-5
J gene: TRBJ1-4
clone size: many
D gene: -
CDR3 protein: CASTVEGSNEKLFF
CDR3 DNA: TGTGCCAGCACCGTGGAGGGCTCGAATGAAAAACTGTTTTTT

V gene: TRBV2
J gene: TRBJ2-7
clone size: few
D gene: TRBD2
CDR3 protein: CASSEREVASEQYF
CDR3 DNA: TGTGCCAGCAGTGAACGGGAGGTAGCTAGTGAGCAGTACTTC

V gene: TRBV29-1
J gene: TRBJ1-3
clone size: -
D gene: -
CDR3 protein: CSVEGQGSSGNTIYF
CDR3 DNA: TGCAGCGTTGAAGGGCAGGGTAGCTCTGGAAACACCATATATTTT

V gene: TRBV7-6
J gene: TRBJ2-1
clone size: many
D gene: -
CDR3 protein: CASSSRLERMSYNEQFF
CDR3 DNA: TGTGCCAGCAGCTCGAGGCTAGAGCGGATGTCCTACAATGAGCAGTTCTTC

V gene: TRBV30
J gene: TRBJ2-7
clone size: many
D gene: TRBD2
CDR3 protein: CASERLAGVYEQYF
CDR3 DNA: TGTGCCTCTGAACGACTAGCGGGAGTCTACGAGCAGTACTTC

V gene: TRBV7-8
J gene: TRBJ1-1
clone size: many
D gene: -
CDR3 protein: CASSQLPARADTEAFF
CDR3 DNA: TGTGCCAGCAGCCAACTGCCGGCCAGGGCGGACACTGAAGCTTTCTTT

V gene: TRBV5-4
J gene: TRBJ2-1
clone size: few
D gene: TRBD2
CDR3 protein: CASSSQTSGGRNEQFF
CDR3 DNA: TGTGCCAGCAGCTCGCAGACTAGCGGGGGGCGGAATGAGCAGTTCTTC

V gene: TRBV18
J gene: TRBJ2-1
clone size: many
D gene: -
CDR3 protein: CASSPSSGSHNEQFF
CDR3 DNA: TGTGCCAGCTCACCATCCTCGGGCTCCCACAATGAGCAGTTCTTC

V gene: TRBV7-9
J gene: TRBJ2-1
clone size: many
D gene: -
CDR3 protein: CASSLNSLQFF
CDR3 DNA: TGTGCCAGCAGCCTTAACAGCTTGCAGTTCTTC

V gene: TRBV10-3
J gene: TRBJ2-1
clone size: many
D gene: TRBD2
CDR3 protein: CAISENQLRGNEQFF
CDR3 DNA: TGTGCCATCAGTGAGAACCAACTGCGGGGGAATGAGCAGTTCTTC

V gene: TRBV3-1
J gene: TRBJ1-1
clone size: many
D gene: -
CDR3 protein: CASSQAKLETEAFF
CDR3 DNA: TGTGCCAGCAGCCAAGCTAAGCTAGAAACTGAAGCTTTCTTT

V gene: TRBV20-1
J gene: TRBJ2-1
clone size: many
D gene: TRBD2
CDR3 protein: CSAARTSGGTYNEQFF
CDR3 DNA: TGCAGTGCCGCCCGGACTAGCGGGGGGACGTACAATGAGCAGTTCTTC